This TCR beta chain comes out of a study of cytomegalovirus exposure and HLA in healthy donors. Study conclusions and caveats: Some V segments, TRBV6-2 and TRBV6-3 among them, were indistinguishable and were therefore excluded.

The CDR3 length is 17 residues. 60 Vbeta and 13 Jbeta primers were used in PCR. Assay: immunoSEQ multiplex PCR; the TCRdb copy retains only in-frame clones and omits some. The sample includes roughly 100,000 clones, about three quarters of them seen just once. Comment on this clone: Its antigen is as yet unknown.

The source of this sequence is a woman aged 50 to 60 in good health and CMV-seropositive. This chain joins TRBV21-1 and TRBJ1-1; TRBD1, as called in the table, went unchecked against the DNA. TRBV21-1 is designated a pseudogene. The sequenced material came from PBMCs. The CDR3 coding sequence is TGTGCCAGCAGTAAAGCTAGGGGCTGGCGTGTCGTCACTGAAGCTTTCTTT. It specifies CASSKARGWRVVTEAFF.